Listed here are 3 T cell receptor beta chains from one sample, sequenced in a study of identical twins. TCRdb recomputed calls from the 5' RACE reads with MiXCR, one row per CDR3 protein. There are hundreds of thousands of distinct CDR3 sequences in the sample; approximately 13% occur only once, and more than 6% lies in the top ten. The sample also formed part of further work on yellow fever vaccine responses in identical twins.

What was sequenced was CD8+ T cells sorted from blood. Receptor source: a woman aged 18-29 years in good health.

V and J are TRBV7-8 and TRBJ2-3; 13 nucleotides match TRBD2. Per the germline V gene, CDR1 is SGHVS and CDR2 is FQNEAQ. V lost 5 bases, J lost 4 bases, and 9 bases stayed unmatched. The CDR3 has 17 amino acids. CDR3 sequence: CASSPGLAGVFADTQYF. In DNA, the CDR3 is TGTGCCAGCAGCCCCGGACTAGCGGGAGTGTTTGCAGATACGCAGTATTTT. The whole variable domain, remainder taken from reference TRBV7-8 and TRBJ2-3, is GAGVSQSPRYKVAKRGQDVALRCDPISGHVSLFWYQQALGQGPEFLTYFQNEAQLDKSGLPSDRFFAERPEGSVSTLKIQRTQQEDSAVYLCASSPGLAGVFADTQYFGPGTRLTVL.

The chain is built from TRBV11-2 and TRBJ2-7; 7 bases are a match to TRBD2. The CDR3 runs to 15 residues. CDR1 and CDR2 from the germline V gene are SGHAT and FQNNGV. The V gene end was trimmed by 3 bases and the J gene end by 5 bases; junction bases not matched to a gene: 10. The CDR3 reads CASSLPARGGNEQYV. The CDR3 region has the DNA TGTGCCAGCAGCTTGCCCGCGAGGGGAGGGAACGAGCAGTACGTC.

J is TRBJ2-3 and V is TRBV28; 9 bases fit TRBD2. The V gene's germline CDR1 is MDHEN and CDR2 SYDVKM. Trimming at V came to 6 bases and at J to 4 bases, leaving 5 bases not matched to a gene. The CDR3 spans 14 residues. CDR3 region: CASSGTSYADTQYF. Here the CDR3 DNA reads TGTGCCAGCAGCGGGACTAGCTACGCAGATACGCAGTATTTT.